Below, 15 T cell receptor beta chains from the same sample are listed, as sequenced in a study of cytomegalovirus exposure and HLA in healthy donors. PCR involved 60 Vbeta and 13 Jbeta primers. TCRdb's copy holds only in-frame clones and misses some; the assay was immunoSEQ multiplex PCR. The table has about 150,000 clones, roughly 70% seen once. The specimen was PBMCs. Receptors were obtained from a young man in good health and CMV-seronegative.

The rearrangement links TRBV18 to TRBJ1-4, with D perhaps matching TRBD1 (5 bases). Germline loops: CDR1 KGHSH, CDR2 LQKENI. The CDR3 length is 14 residues. Trimming pared 6 bases from V and 8 bases from J, leaving 16 bases between. CDR3 nucleotide sequence: TGTGCCAGCTCTCCAGGGCGAGCTCGGGAAAAACTGTTTTTT. Encoded protein: CASSPGRAREKLFF.

This chain connects TRBV6-5 to TRBJ2-1; no reliable D call. Germline lookup yields CDR1 MNHEY and CDR2 SVGAGI. The CDR3 spans 12 residues. The V end was cut by 1 base, the J end by 5 bases, with 3 bases between. The CDR3 DNA reads as TGTGCCAGCAGTTACTTAAACAATGAGCAGTTCTTC. Translation gives CASSYLNNEQFF.

The rearrangement links TRBV7-9 to TRBJ2-3, with 9 bases aligning to TRBD1. CDR1 and CDR2 (germline): SEHNR, FQNEAQ (reference sequence). Unmatched junction bases numbered 7, after V lost 3 bases and J lost 3 bases. The CDR3 loop spans 16 amino acids. CDR3 region: CASSFPGTGRTDTQYF. The CDR3 DNA sequence: TGTGCCAGCAGCTTCCCCGGGACAGGGAGGACAGATACGCAGTATTTT.

The chain joins TRBV27 to TRBJ2-2; 11 bases line up with TRBD1. Germline CDR1 is MNHEY and CDR2 is SMNVEV (reference sequence). The CDR3 is 16 amino acids. V lost 5 bases and J lost 3; bases outside the gene matches: 5. The CDR3 is CASSPGQGADTGELFF. CDR3 sequence (DNA): TGTGCCAGCAGTCCCGGACAGGGGGCGGACACCGGGGAGCTGTTTTTT.

The rearrangement joins TRBV2 to TRBJ1-4; D is unclear. The CDR3 runs 15 residues. Germline values: CDR1 SNHLY, CDR2 FYNNEI. V shed 3 bases and J shed 6 bases, with 14 bases lying between them. The CDR3 spells CASSDPGRPDEKLFF. Here the CDR3 DNA reads TGTGCCAGCAGTGATCCCGGCAGGCCGGATGAAAAACTGTTTTTT.

The chain has TRBV2 and TRBJ2-7; D may be TRBD2 (5 bases). The germline CDR1 and CDR2 sequences are SNHLY and FYNNEI. Trimming pared 7 bases from V and 2 bases from J, leaving 9 bases between. This CDR3 is 12 amino acids long. DNA of the CDR3: TGTGCCAGCACGGGGAGCACCTACGAGCAGTACTTC. Protein sequence: CASTGSTYEQYF.

This sequence joins TRBV5-1 and TRBJ2-7; 9 nucleotides match TRBD1. CDR1 and CDR2 (germline): SGHRS, YFSETQ. The CDR3 is 15 residues long. V lost 4 bases to trimming and J lost 5 bases; unmatched junction nucleotides: 10. The CDR3 bases are TGCGCCAGCAGCCCAACCGGGACAGGGCCCCACGAGCAGTACTTC. This encodes CASSPTGTGPHEQYF.

This clone was found a few times. The DNA for the CDR3 is TGTGCCAGCAGTCCTGGGAGGACCTACGAGCAGTACTTC. Its translation: CASSPGRTYEQYF. V usage is TRBV6-6 and J usage is TRBJ2-7; possibly TRBD2 for D (6 bases). The CDR3 runs 13 residues. The V gene's germline CDR1 is MNHNY and CDR2 SVGAGI (reference sequence). V was cut by 5 bases and J by 2 bases, with 10 bases left in between.

This clone was observed a single time. The chain joins TRBV14 to TRBJ2-7; D remains unclear. V was trimmed by 1 base and J by 3 bases, leaving 16 bases between them. Germline V lookup: CDR1 SGHDN, CDR2 FVKESK. CDR3 size: 16 residues. The CDR3 sequence: CASSQVGNTAYYEQYF. DNA of the CDR3: TGTGCCAGCAGCCAAGTAGGTAACACAGCCTACTACGAGCAGTACTTC.

The chain carries TRBV28 and TRBJ1-1; D is uncertain. CDR1 and CDR2 (germline): MDHEN, SYDVKM. Deletions cut 2 bases from V and 8 bases from J, with 18 bases between. The CDR3 sequence is 15 residues long. The CDR3, as DNA: TGTGCCAGCAGTTTACATTCCGAGACTAATGTCGAAGCTTTCTTT. Its translation is CASSLHSETNVEAFF. Supplemented by reference TRBV28 and TRBJ1-1, the full variable domain reads DVKVTQSSRYLVKRTGEKVFLECVQDMDHENMFWYRQDPGLGLRLIYFSYDVKMKEKGDIPEGYSVSREKKERFSLILESASTNQTSMYLCASSLHSETNVEAFFGQGTRLTVV.

The chain employs TRBV15 and TRBJ2-1; weak D call: TRBD2 (7 bases). This CDR3 has 16 residues. With 0 bases removed from V and 2 bases from J, the gap between germline ends came to 11 bases. CDR1 and CDR2 from the germline V gene are LNHNV and YYDKDF (reference sequence). CDR3 in DNA: TGTGCCACCAGCAGAGAACGGGGGGCACCCTACAATGAGCAGTTCTTC. Its translation: CATSRERGAPYNEQFF.

The rearrangement links TRBV18 to TRBJ1-1, with 8 bases fitting TRBD1. The CDR3 runs to 15 residues. Germline V gene data show CDR1 as KGHSH and CDR2 as LQKENI. V lost 4 bases, J lost 6 bases, and 10 bases stayed unmatched. The CDR3 loop reads CASSLEQGALAEAFF. The CDR3 nucleotides are TGTGCCAGCTCACTCGAGCAGGGGGCGCTAGCTGAAGCTTTCTTT.

This clone was seen a few times. This chain connects TRBV7-2 to TRBJ1-2, with D maybe TRBD1 (5 bases). With 1 base removed from V and 2 bases from J, the gap between germline ends came to 5 bases. Germline V gene data show CDR1 as SGHTA and CDR2 as FQGNSA. CDR3 length: 13 amino acids. CDR3 nucleotides: TGTGCCAGCAGCTTAGGACAGAACTATGGCTACACCTTC. Amino acids: CASSLGQNYGYTF.

The chain combines TRBV9 with TRBJ1-6; 8 bases align to TRBD1. The CDR3 spans 17 residues. The V and J ends lost 5 bases and 3 bases, in that order; junction bases with no gene match: 10. Germline loops: CDR1 SGDLS, CDR2 YYNGEE. CDR3 sequence reads: CASSSREGQGYNSPLHF. CDR3 nucleotide sequence: TGTGCCAGCAGTTCGCGTGAAGGACAGGGCTATAATTCACCCCTCCACTTT.

This chain connects TRBV19 to TRBJ2-3; 9 bases are a match to TRBD1. The J segment lost 1 base and the V segment lost 5 bases, leaving 10 bases of the junction unmatched. Germline CDR1 LNHDA, CDR2 SQIVND (reference sequence). This CDR3 spans 17 amino acids. The CDR3 coding sequence is TGTGCCAGTAGTGCTGGGACAGGGACTTCCGGCACAGATACGCAGTATTTT. Translating gives CASSAGTGTSGTDTQYF.